This T cell receptor (beta chain) emerged from a study of Graves' ophthalmopathy and Graves' hyperthyroidism (dated by TCRdb to the late 2010s). About the full investigation: Hyperthyroidism was considered stable if no progression to ophthalmopathy occurred within 18 months of follow-up. The study used signatures of the TCR beta repertoire to tell Graves' ophthalmopathy apart from Graves' hyperthyroidism and to predict which patients would progress to ophthalmopathy. In total, 135 blood samples were TCR-sequenced: some 40 ophthalmopathy, around 75 hyperthyroidism and some 17 hyperthyroidism-to-ophthalmopathy patients. To explore V-J signatures that separate ophthalmopathy from hyperthyroidism, a discovery set of about a hundred patients was enrolled, consisting of under 50 with ophthalmopathy and some 59 with stable hyperthyroidism. For independent validation, a separate cohort was made up of approximately 18 hyperthyroidism patients plus 17 patients who later progressed from hyperthyroidism to ophthalmopathy. T-cell repertoires of thyroid tissue and blood were compared in more than 5 hyperthyroidism patients. Following sample collection, hyperthyroidism patients were given methimazole at a starting dose of 30 mg daily, and ophthalmopathy patients were given high-dose intravenous methylprednisolone.

Summary of the overall study and its limitations: No statistical method was used to set the sample size in advance, and the investigators knew which group each participant was assigned to. In validation, the model predicted ophthalmopathy progression with about 70% sensitivity and 72.22% specificity; 12 predicted patients were CT-confirmed with GO in a median of around 6 months. In cross-validation, the 13-signature model distinguished ophthalmopathy from stable hyperthyroidism with roughly 90% sensitivity and 81.08% specificity, and in the test set the corresponding values were around 78% and 73%. Most of the expanded thyroid clonotypes with a frequency above 0.001 were also detected in blood, and it was suggested that the thyroid immune response may be reflected by blood repertoires.

For repertoire sequencing, TCR beta CDR3 regions were amplified from RNA transcripts. HTBI primers and the Qiagen OneStep RT-PCR kit were used in a first-round RT-PCR, which was followed by a second-round multiplex PCR, size selection and purification. Sequencing of the libraries was carried out on an Illumina HiSeq2000 in paired-end mode with 100 bp reads. The paper's data handling went like this. SOAPnuke was used to process the reads, removing any read that contained adapters or uncalled bases, had a mean Phred below 15, or lacked an exact match to the constant primer or identifier. COPE v1.2.5 was used to merge high-quality paired reads. Each unique nucleotide sequence was treated as a clonotype, and MiTCR v1.1 was used to align the clonotypes to the IMGT TRB V, D and J references. The analysis was limited to V-J combinations with a frequency above 0.0001, which together covered 99.2% of repertoires. For each V-J combination, a TCR clonal expansion and chaos score was defined as the ratio of F50 clonal expansion to chaos observed in the TCRdist matrix. Welch's t-statistics and random forest were used to reduce features to about 13 V-J combinations, which were fed into a naive Bayes classifier. The similarity between thyroid and blood repertoires was quantified using the Morisita-Horn index. TCRdb cleaned the public reads at Q25 with fastp, built clones with MiXCR and kept in-frame beta chains. Each record represents a unique CDR3 protein, reported with the most common genes and DNA among its rows. TCRdb, rather than the study authors, made the V and J calls. For this sample there are over a million distinct CDR3 sequences; around a third appear just once. Over 8.5% of the sample is in the top ten clones.

In this sample, this clonotype turned up a few times. The antigen it recognizes is unknown. Germline is not matched at one junction end, which may reflect a read error. The CDR3, from cysteine to phenylalanine, totals 17 residues. Only the CDR3 DNA stays, 51 bases, in frame from base 1. CDR1 and CDR2 are drawn from the germline V gene: SQVTM, ANQGSEA. Hyperthyroidism patients were newly diagnosed, with disease duration under 2 months, and aged 18 to 65 years. Patients with other autoimmune diseases, uncontrolled infections, pregnancy or lactation were excluded. Clinical symptoms, serum thyroxine, TRAb, thyroid ultrasound and orbital computed tomography formed the basis of the diagnosis. Trizol reagent was used to extract the total RNA, and its quality was then checked on an Agilent 2100 Bioanalyzer.

This clonotype originated in an adult man with Graves' hyperthyroidism. The chain joins TRBV29-1 to TRBJ2-1; 10 bases in between match TRBD2. The sample was peripheral blood or thyroid tissue (not recorded which). The CDR3: CSVEGLLAGGWYNERFF. DNA sequence: TGCAGCGTTGAAGGGTTGTTAGCGGGAGGTTGGTACAATGAGCGGTTCTTC.